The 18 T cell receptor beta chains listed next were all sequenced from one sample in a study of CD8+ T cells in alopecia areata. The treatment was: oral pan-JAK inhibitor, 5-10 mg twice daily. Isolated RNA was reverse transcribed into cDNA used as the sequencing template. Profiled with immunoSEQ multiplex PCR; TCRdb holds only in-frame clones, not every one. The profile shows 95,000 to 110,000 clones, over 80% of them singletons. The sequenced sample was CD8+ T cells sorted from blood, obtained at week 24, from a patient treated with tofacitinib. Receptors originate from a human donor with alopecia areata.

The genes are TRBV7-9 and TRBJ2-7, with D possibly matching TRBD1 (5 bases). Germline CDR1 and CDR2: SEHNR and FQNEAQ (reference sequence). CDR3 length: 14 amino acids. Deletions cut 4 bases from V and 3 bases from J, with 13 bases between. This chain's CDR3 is CASSSSGQYYEQYF. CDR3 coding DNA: TGTGCCAGCAGCTCCTCAGGGCAGTACTACGAGCAGTACTTC.

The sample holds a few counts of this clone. CDR3 in amino acids: CASSRDPSREQYF. CDR3 nucleotides: TGTGCCAGCAGTCGAGACCCCTCGCGGGAGCAGTACTTC. This chain links TRBV6-5 with TRBJ2-7; no clear D gene. Germline-derived CDR1 and CDR2 are MNHEY and SVGAGI. Between the trimmed V and J ends, which lost 5 bases and 7 bases, there was a span of 15 bases. CDR3 length: 13 amino acids.

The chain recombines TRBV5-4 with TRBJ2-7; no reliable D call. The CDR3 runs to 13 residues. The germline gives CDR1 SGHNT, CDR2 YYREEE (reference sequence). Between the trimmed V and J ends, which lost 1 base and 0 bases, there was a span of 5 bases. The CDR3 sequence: CASSLWVSYEQYF. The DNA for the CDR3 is TGTGCCAGCAGCTTGTGGGTCTCCTACGAGCAGTACTTC.

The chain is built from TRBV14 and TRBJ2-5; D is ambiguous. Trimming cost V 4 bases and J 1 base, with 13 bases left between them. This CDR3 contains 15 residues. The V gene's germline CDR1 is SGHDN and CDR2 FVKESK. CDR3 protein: CASSPHARPQETQYF. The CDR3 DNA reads TGTGCCAGCAGCCCCCACGCCAGGCCCCAAGAGACCCAGTACTTC.

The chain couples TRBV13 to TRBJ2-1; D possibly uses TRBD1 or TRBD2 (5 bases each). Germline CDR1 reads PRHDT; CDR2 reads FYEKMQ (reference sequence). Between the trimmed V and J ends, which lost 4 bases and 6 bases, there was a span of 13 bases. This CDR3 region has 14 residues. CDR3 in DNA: TGTGCCAGCAGCTCCGGGACCGATCGCAATGAGCAGTTCTTC. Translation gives CASSSGTDRNEQFF.

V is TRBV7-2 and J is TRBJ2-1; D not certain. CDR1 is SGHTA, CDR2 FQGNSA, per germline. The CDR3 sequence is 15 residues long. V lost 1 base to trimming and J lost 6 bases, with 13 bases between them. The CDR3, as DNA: TGTGCCAGCAGCTTAGGCAGTGTCAGTTCCAATGAGCAGTTCTTC. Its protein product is CASSLGSVSSNEQFF.

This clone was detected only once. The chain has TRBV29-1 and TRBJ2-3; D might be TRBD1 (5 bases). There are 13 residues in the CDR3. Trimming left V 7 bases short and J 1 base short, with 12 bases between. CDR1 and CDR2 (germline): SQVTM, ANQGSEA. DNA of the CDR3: TGCAGCGCCCAGACAGTGGGCACAGATACGCAGTATTTT. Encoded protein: CSAQTVGTDTQYF.

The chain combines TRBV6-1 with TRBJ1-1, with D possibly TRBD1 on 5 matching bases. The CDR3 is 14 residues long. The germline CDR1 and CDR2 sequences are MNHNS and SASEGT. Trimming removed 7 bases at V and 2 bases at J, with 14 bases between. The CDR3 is CASNFDSDNTEAFF. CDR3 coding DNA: TGTGCCAGCAATTTCGACAGCGATAACACTGAAGCTTTCTTT.

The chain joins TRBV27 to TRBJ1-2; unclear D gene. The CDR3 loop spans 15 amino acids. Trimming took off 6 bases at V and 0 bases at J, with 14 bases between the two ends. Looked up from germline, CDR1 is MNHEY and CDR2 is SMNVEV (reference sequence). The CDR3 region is CASSSYSEPNYGYTF. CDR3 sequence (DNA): TGTGCCAGCAGCTCGTACAGCGAACCTAACTATGGCTACACCTTC.

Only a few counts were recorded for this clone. The DNA for the CDR3 is TGTGCCAGCAGTGAAATCAGGGACCCTTATGGCTACACCTTC. Amino acid sequence: CASSEIRDPYGYTF. V gene TRBV2 combines with J gene TRBJ1-2; D might be TRBD1 (5 bases). V lost 2 bases to trimming and J lost 5 bases, with 12 bases between them. Germline CDR1 SNHLY, CDR2 FYNNEI. The length of the CDR3 is 14 residues.

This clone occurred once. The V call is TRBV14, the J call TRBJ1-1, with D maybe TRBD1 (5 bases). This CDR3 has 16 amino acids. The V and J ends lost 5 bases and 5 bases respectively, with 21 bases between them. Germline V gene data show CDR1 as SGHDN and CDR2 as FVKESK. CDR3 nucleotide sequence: TGTGCCAGCAGCTTGGGGTTCGGCCCGGGGGTGACTGAAGCTTTCTTT. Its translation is CASSLGFGPGVTEAFF.

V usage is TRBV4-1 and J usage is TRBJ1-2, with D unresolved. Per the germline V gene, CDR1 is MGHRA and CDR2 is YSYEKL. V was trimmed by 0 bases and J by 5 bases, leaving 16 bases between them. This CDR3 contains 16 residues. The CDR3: CASSQDRAERLYGYTF. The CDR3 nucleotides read TGCGCCAGCAGCCAAGATCGGGCAGAAAGACTTTATGGCTACACCTTC.

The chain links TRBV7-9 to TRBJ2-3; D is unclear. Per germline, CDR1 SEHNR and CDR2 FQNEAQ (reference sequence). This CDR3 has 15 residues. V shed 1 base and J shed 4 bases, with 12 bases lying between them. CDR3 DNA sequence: TGTGCCAGCAGCTTAGGCCAAAGGTTGGCAGATACGCAGTATTTT. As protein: CASSLGQRLADTQYF.

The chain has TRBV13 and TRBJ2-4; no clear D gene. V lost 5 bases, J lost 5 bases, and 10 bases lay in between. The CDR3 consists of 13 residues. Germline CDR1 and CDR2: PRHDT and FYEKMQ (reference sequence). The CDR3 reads CASSILGQNIQYF. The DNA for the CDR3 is TGTGCCAGCAGCATTCTAGGACAAAACATTCAGTACTTC.

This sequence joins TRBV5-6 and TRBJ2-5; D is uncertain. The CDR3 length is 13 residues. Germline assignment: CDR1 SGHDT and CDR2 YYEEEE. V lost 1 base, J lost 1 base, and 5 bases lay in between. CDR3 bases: TGTGCCAGCAGCTTGTACCCCCAAGAGACCCAGTACTTC. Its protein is CASSLYPQETQYF. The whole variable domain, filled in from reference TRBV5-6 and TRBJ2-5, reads DAGVTQSPTHLIKTRGQQVTLRCSPKSGHDTVSWYQQALGQGPQFIFQYYEEEERQRGNFPDRFSGHQFPNYSSELNVNALLLGDSALYLCASSLYPQETQYFGPGTRLLVL.

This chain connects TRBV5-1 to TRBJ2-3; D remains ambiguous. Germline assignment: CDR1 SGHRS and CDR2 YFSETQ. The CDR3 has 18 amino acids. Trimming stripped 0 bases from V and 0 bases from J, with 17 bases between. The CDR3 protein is CASSLGSSVQTSTDTQYF. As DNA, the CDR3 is TGCGCCAGCAGCTTGGGGTCATCGGTCCAAACTAGCACAGATACGCAGTATTTT.

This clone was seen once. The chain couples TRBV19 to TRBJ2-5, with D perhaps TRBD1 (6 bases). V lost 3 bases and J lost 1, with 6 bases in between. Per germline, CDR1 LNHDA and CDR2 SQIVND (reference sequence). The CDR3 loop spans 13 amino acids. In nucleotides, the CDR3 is TGTGCCAGTAGTATGACAGGCCAAGAGACCCAGTACTTC. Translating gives CASSMTGQETQYF.

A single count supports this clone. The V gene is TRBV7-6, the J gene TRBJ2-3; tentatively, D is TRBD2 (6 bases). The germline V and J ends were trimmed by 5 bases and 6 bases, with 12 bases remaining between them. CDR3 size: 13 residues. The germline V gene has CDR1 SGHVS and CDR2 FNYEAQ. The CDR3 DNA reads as TGTGCCAGCAGCAGGGACTTAGCGGATACGCAGTATTTT. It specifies CASSRDLADTQYF.